The source of this T cell receptor beta chain is a study of blood T cell repertoires in COVID-19. Study information: PBMCs, B-cell-depleted T cells, or T cells were the source of the cDNA or gDNA that made up the material.

The protocol was immunoSEQ multiplex PCR, while the TCRdb copy is restricted to in-frame clones and leaves out a portion. The repertoire includes just over 300,000 clones, around 84% of them detected once, and about 4% sits in the top ten. Recovery meant two consecutive negative NP/OP PCR tests, professional clearance, or resolved symptoms. Germline V CDR1 and CDR2: LGHNT, FRNRAP. Trimming stripped 2 bases from V and 1 base from J, with 22 bases between. The CDR3 covers 19 residues. In its sample, this clone was seen many times. Sequences were obtained from PBMCs or T cells enriched from blood (not recorded which). This sequence joins TRBV12-5 and TRBJ2-3; TRBD2 might be the D (5 bases). This TCR came from a man under 40 who had recovered from COVID-19. CDR3 sequence: CASGLRVGVGRAGTDTQYF. Written as DNA, the CDR3 is TGTGCTAGTGGTTTGCGAGTCGGAGTCGGGCGGGCTGGCACAGATACGCAGTATTTT.